Each of the 21 T cell receptor beta chains below was sequenced from the same sample in a study of T cell repertoires in cytomegalovirus infection. No antigen is known for these receptors. In TCRdb, the reads were re-called with MiXCR into one record per CDR3 protein. The profile covers roughly 180,000 distinct CDR3 sequences, with roughly 20% appearing a single time and about 25% taken by the ten largest. The sequencing used CD8+ T cells from cultured PBMCs, collected from culture after CMV antigen stimulation. All receptors come from a human donor in good health (CMV status not recorded). Some clones in this sample may be carry-over from other donors' samples.

The chain carries TRBV9 and TRBJ2-3; 8 nucleotides agree with TRBD2. The CDR3 is made up of 16 amino acids. Germline values: CDR1 SGDLS, CDR2 YYNGEE. V trimming: 0 bases; J trimming: 2 bases; junction bases outside the gene matches: 5. In DNA form, the CDR3 reads TGTGCCAGCAGCGTAGGGGGCGGGGGGATCACAGATACGCAGTATTTT. Protein sequence: CASSVGGGGITDTQYF.

This clonotype was seen only a few times. As DNA, the CDR3 is TGTGCCAGTCAAGACAGGGGAACTTTTGGTGATCTCGAAAAACTGTTTTTT. This encodes CASQDRGTFGDLEKLFF. This rearrangement joins TRBV7-8 to TRBJ1-4; 8 nucleotides match TRBD1. The J segment lost 8 bases and the V segment lost 9 bases, leaving 20 bases of the junction unmatched. CDR1 and CDR2 from the germline V gene are SGHVS and FQNEAQ. The CDR3 is 17 amino acids.

This clonotype was seen more than once but under ten times. The chain combines TRBV7-2 with TRBJ1-5; no clear D gene. The CDR3 spans 14 residues. With 2 bases removed from V and 7 bases from J, the gap between germline ends came to 12 bases. Per germline, CDR1 SGHTA and CDR2 FQGNSA. CDR3 residues: CASSLWARSQPQHF. As DNA, the CDR3 is TGTGCCAGCAGCTTATGGGCAAGATCCCAGCCCCAGCATTTT.

The rearrangement links TRBV6-2 or TRBV6-3 to TRBJ1-5; no clear D. Germline V lookup: CDR1 MNHEY, CDR2 SVGEGT. The germline V and J ends were trimmed by 2 bases and 5 bases, with 7 bases remaining between them. The CDR3 is made up of 13 amino acids. DNA of the CDR3: TGTGCCAGCAGTTACGGTTTGGATCAGCCCCAGCATTTT. It encodes CASSYGLDQPQHF.

This clonotype was counted only a few times. The rearrangement uses TRBV7-2 and TRBJ1-5, with no clear D. CDR1 is SGHTA, CDR2 FQGNSA, per germline. The CDR3 loop spans 15 amino acids. V was clipped by 3 bases and J by 5 bases, with 14 bases between them. CDR3 amino acids: CASSFVGMSDQPQHF. CDR3 DNA: TGTGCCAGCAGCTTCGTAGGGATGAGCGATCAGCCCCAGCATTTT.

This clonotype occurred a few times. The gene calls are TRBV10-1 and TRBJ2-7; weak D call: TRBD2 (7 bases). Germline V gene data show CDR1 as WNHNN and CDR2 as SYGVQD (reference sequence). This CDR3 is built from 16 residues. Trimming took off 5 bases at V and 5 bases at J, with 22 bases between the two ends. The CDR3 DNA is TGCGCCAGCAGTTGGATCCGGGGGGCCTCTATGGACGAGCAGTACTTC. Translating gives CASSWIRGASMDEQYF.

J is TRBJ2-1 and V is TRBV12-3 or TRBV12-4; TRBD2 agrees at 12 bases. The CDR3 covers 18 residues. J was trimmed by 0 bases and V by 4 bases; bases with no gene match: 7. CDR3: CASSSLGLAGSSYNEQFF. The CDR3 region has the DNA TGTGCCAGCAGTTCCCTAGGACTAGCGGGGAGCTCCTACAATGAGCAGTTCTTC.

This clonotype came up many times. The rearrangement uses TRBV7-8 and TRBJ1-1; D is perhaps TRBD1 (6 bases). Germline V gene data show CDR1 as SGHVS and CDR2 as FQNEAQ. CDR3 length: 13 amino acids. V shed 6 bases and J shed 5 bases, with 13 bases lying between them. The CDR3 is CASSSTQGTEAFF. CDR3 bases: TGTGCCAGCAGTTCTACACAGGGAACTGAAGCTTTCTTT.

V usage is TRBV24-1 and J usage is TRBJ2-1; 9 bases match TRBD2. The CDR3 is 16 residues long. Germline CDR1 is KGHDR and CDR2 is SFDVKD. J gave up 3 bases and V 1 base, and 3 bases lay outside the gene matches. Written as DNA, the CDR3 is TGTGCCACCAGTGATTTTGGCGGGGGGGACTACAATGAGCAGTTCTTC. This sequence encodes CATSDFGGGDYNEQFF.

This clonotype was counted ten times or more. The chain uses TRBV6-2 or TRBV6-3 and TRBJ2-7; 9 nucleotides align to TRBD2. This CDR3 is built from 15 residues. Unmatched junction bases numbered 8, after V lost 5 bases and J lost 3 bases. The germline V gene has CDR1 MNHEY and CDR2 SVGEGT. The CDR3 DNA sequence: TGTGCCAGCAGTCCCCCGCGGGGGGGCCGCTACGAGCAGTACTTC. Translating it yields CASSPPRGGRYEQYF.

For this clonotype: The junction does not match germline at one end; this may be a read error. The chain recombines TRBV13 with TRBJ1-1; TRBD1 matches 7 bases. The germline V gene has CDR1 PRHDT and CDR2 FYEKMQ (reference sequence). The CDR3 runs to 11 residues. The CDR3 DNA reads as TGTGCCAGCAGCTCCGAGGGACAGCCGAGCTTT. It translates to CASSSEGQPSF.

This clonotype was counted only a few times. The J gene is TRBJ2-5, the V gene TRBV28; the D gene is possibly TRBD1 (5 bases). The germline V gene encodes CDR1 MDHEN and CDR2 SYDVKM. The CDR3 length is 17 residues. Trimming took 6 bases from V and 2 from J, leaving 22 bases between them. The DNA of the CDR3 is TGTGCCAGCAGAAATACTGTCCAAGGACAAAAACAAGAGACCCAGTACTTC. Its translation: CASRNTVQGQKQETQYF.

The chain employs TRBV2 and TRBJ2-2, with 7 bases matching TRBD2. CDR3 length: 14 amino acids. Germline V lookup: CDR1 SNHLY, CDR2 FYNNEI. V lost 11 bases, J lost 4 bases, and 10 bases stayed unmatched. CDR3 sequence reads: CAFLGRGGTGELFF. CDR3 DNA sequence: TGTGCCTTTTTGGGGAGGGGTGGCACCGGGGAGCTGTTTTTT.

V is TRBV30 and J is TRBJ1-5, with TRBD1 matching over 7 bases. The CDR3 has 15 residues. In germline, CDR1 is GTSNPN, CDR2 SVGIG (reference sequence). Unmatched junction bases numbered 6, after V lost 2 bases and J lost 2 bases. The DNA of the CDR3 is TGTGCCTGGAGTCGTAGGGGGCTGGGCAATCAGCCCCAGCATTTT. Protein product: CAWSRRGLGNQPQHF.

This clonotype has just a few counts. This chain connects TRBV7-2 to TRBJ1-5, with D uncertain. Trimming took 0 bases from V and 6 from J, leaving 12 bases between them. CDR1 is SGHTA and CDR2 is FQGNSA in the germline V gene. The CDR3 covers 15 residues. The CDR3 DNA is TGTGCCAGCAGCTTAGCGGGGAATAAGGTTCAGCCCCAGCATTTT. It is translated as CASSLAGNKVQPQHF.

There are a few counts of this clonotype. V is TRBV4-1 and J is TRBJ1-1, with D uncertain. Germline CDR1 is MGHRA and CDR2 is YSYEKL. Trimming took off 5 bases at V and 6 bases at J, with 28 bases between the two ends. The CDR3 is 18 residues long. The DNA for the CDR3 is TGCGCCAGCAGCTATCTAGAGAAACCGGGCCCCGAGAAGTCTGAAGCTTTCTTT. The encoded protein is CASSYLEKPGPEKSEAFF.

In this sample, this clonotype turned up a few times. This chain uses TRBV7-8 with TRBJ2-1, with 13 positions matching TRBD2. V lost 4 bases and J lost 14; bases outside the gene matches: 8. The CDR3 is made up of 14 amino acids. In germline, CDR1 is SGHVS, CDR2 FQNEAQ. CDR3 protein: CASSYGLAGAGEFF. The CDR3 region has the DNA TGTGCCAGCAGCTACGGACTAGCGGGGGCCGGGGAGTTCTTC.

This clonotype showed up just a few times. The chain carries TRBV7-2 and TRBJ2-3; TRBD1 agrees at 8 bases. V lost 6 bases to trimming and J lost 2 bases; unmatched junction nucleotides: 4. CDR3 size: 14 residues. Germline V gene lookup returns CDR1 SGHTA and CDR2 FQGNSA. The CDR3 coding sequence is TGTGCCAGCAGGACGACAGGGGCCACAGATACGCAGTATTTT. Translated: CASRTTGATDTQYF.

This clonotype turned up a few times. This chain uses TRBV27 with TRBJ2-1; 15 positions match TRBD2. The CDR3 runs 17 residues. CDR1 is MNHEY, CDR2 SMNVEV, per germline (reference sequence). The ends lost 5 bases at V and 4 bases at J; junction bases unmatched: 6. CDR3 protein: CASSPGGLAGGYNEQFF. CDR3 in DNA: TGTGCCAGCAGTCCCGGGGGACTAGCGGGGGGTTACAATGAGCAGTTCTTC.

The V call is TRBV6-2 or TRBV6-3, the J call TRBJ1-1; TRBD1 matches at 7 bases. Per the germline V gene, CDR1 is MNHEY and CDR2 is SVGEGT. V shed 5 bases, J shed 6 bases, and the junction held 12 bases outside the gene matches. This CDR3 region has 15 residues. CDR3 sequence reads: CASSEPTGPGAEAFF. The CDR3 DNA is TGTGCCAGCAGTGAACCGACAGGGCCTGGGGCTGAAGCTTTCTTT.

The chain joins TRBV6-2 or TRBV6-3 to TRBJ2-2, with D possibly TRBD1 on 5 matching bases. V was cut by 0 bases and J by 4 bases, with 15 bases left in between. The CDR3 extends over 17 amino acids. Looked up from germline, CDR1 is MNHEY and CDR2 is SVGEGT. The CDR3 sequence is CASSYSTVRMSTGELFF. The CDR3 region has the DNA TGTGCCAGCAGTTACTCGACAGTTAGGATGAGCACCGGGGAGCTGTTTTTT.